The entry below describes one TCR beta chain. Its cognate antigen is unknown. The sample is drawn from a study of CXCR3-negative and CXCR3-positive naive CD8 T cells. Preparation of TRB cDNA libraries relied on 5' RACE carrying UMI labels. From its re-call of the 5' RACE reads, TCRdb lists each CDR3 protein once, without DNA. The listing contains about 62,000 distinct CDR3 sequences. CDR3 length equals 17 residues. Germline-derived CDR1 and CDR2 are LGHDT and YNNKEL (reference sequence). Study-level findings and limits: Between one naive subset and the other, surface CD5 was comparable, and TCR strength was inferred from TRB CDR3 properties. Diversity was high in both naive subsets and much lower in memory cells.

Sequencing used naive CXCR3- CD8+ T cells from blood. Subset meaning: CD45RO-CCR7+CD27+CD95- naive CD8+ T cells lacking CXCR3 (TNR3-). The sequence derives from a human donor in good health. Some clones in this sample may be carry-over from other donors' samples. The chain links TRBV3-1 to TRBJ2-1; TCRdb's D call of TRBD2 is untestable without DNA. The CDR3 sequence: CASSQAEGLGREVEQFF.